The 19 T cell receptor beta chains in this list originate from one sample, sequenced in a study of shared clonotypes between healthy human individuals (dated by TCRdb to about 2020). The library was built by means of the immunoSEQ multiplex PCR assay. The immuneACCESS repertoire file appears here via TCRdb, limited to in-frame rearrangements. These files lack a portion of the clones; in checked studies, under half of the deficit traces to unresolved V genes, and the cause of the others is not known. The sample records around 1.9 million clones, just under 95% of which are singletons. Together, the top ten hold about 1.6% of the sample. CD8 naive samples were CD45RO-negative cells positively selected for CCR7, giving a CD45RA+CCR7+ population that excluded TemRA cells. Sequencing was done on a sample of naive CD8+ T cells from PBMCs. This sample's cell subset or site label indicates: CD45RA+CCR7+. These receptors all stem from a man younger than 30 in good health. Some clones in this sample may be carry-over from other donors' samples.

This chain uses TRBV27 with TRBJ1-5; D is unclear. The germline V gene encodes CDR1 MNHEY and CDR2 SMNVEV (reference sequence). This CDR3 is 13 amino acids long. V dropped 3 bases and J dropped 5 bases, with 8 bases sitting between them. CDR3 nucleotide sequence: TGTGCCAGCAGTTTCACAGCCTATCAGCCCCAGCATTTT. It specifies CASSFTAYQPQHF.

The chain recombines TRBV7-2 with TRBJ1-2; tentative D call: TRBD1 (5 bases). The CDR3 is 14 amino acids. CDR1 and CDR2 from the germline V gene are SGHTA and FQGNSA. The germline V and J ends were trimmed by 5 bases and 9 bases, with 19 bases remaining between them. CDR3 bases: TGTGCCAGCAGCACCCGGGACGTATTGATGCGCTACACCTTC. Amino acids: CASSTRDVLMRYTF.

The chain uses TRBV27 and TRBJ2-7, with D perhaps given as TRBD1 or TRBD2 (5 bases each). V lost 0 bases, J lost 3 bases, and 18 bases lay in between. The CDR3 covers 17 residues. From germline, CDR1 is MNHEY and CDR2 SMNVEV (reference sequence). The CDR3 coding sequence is TGTGCCAGCAGTTTATCGATCGGGGCCGCGTGGGGCTACGAGCAGTACTTC. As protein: CASSLSIGAAWGYEQYF.

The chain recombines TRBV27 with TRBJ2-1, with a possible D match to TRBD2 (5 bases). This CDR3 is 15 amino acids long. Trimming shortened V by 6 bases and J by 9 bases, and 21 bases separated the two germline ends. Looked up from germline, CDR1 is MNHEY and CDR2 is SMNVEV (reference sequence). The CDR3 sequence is CASSPSRTTGREQFF. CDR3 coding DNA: TGTGCCAGCAGCCCTAGCAGAACCACCGGTCGTGAGCAGTTCTTC.

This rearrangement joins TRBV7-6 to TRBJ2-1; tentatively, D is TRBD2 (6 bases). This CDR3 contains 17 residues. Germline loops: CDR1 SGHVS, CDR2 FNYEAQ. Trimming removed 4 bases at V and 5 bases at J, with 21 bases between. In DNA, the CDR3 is TGTGCCAGCAGCTCCCGTGGGGCTTTTGCGGGACACAATGAGCAGTTCTTC. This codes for CASSSRGAFAGHNEQFF.

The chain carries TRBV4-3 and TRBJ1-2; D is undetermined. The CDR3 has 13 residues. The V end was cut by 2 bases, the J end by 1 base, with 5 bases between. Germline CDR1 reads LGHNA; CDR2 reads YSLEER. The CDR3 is CASSQTDNYGYTF. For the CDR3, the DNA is TGCGCCAGCAGCCAAACGGATAACTATGGCTACACCTTC.

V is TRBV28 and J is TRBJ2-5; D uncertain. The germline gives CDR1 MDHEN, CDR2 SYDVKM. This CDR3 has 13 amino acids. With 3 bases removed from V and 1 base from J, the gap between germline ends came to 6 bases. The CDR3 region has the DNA TGTGCCAGCAGTTTTCTAACCCAAGAGACCCAGTACTTC. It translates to CASSFLTQETQYF. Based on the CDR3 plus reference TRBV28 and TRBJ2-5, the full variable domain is DVKVTQSSRYLVKRTGEKVFLECVQDMDHENMFWYRQDPGLGLRLIYFSYDVKMKEKGDIPEGYSVSREKKERFSLILESASTNQTSMYLCASSFLTQETQYFGPGTRLLVL.

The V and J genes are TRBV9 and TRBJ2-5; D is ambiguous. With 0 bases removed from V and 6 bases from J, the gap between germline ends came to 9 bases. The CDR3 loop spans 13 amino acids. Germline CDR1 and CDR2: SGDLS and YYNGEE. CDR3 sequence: CASSVGSSQTQYF. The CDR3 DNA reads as TGTGCCAGCAGCGTAGGCTCAAGCCAGACCCAGTACTTC.

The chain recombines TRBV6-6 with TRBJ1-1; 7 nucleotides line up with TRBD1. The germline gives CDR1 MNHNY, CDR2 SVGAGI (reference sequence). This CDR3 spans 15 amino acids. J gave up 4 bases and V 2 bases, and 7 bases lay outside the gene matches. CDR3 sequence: CASSYLGGGGTEAFF. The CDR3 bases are TGTGCCAGCAGTTACCTAGGGGGCGGCGGCACTGAAGCTTTCTTT.

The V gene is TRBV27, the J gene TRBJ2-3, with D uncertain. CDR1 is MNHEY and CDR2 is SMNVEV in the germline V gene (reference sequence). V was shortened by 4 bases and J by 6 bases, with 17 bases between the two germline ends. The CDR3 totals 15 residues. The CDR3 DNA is TGTGCCAGCAGTTACATCGGGCAGCGCCGGGATACGCAGTATTTT. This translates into CASSYIGQRRDTQYF.

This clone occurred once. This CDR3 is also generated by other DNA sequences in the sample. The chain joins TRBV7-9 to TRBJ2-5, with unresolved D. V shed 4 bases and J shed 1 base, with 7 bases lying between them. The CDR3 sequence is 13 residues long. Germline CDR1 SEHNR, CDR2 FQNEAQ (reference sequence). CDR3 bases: TGTGCCAGCAGCTCCAGAGCCCAAGAGACCCAGTACTTC. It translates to CASSSRAQETQYF. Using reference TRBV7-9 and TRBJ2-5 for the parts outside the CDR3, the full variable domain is DTGVSQNPRHKITKRGQNVTFRCDPISEHNRLYWYRQTLGQGPEFLTYFQNEAQLEKSRLLSDRFSAERPKGSFSTLEIQRTEQGDSAMYLCASSSRAQETQYFGPGTRLLVL.

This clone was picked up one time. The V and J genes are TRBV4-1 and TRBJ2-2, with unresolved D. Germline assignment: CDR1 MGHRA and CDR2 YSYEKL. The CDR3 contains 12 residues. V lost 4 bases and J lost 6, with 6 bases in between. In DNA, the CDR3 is TGCGCCAGCAGCCTCTTAGCCGGGGAGCTGTTTTTT. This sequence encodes CASSLLAGELFF.

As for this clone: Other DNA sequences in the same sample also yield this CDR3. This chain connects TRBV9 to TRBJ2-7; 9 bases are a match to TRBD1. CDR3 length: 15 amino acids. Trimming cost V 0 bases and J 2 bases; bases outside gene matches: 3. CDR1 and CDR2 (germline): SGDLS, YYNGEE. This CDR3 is CASSVGGTGTYEQYF. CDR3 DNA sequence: TGTGCCAGCAGCGTAGGCGGGACAGGGACCTACGAGCAGTACTTC.

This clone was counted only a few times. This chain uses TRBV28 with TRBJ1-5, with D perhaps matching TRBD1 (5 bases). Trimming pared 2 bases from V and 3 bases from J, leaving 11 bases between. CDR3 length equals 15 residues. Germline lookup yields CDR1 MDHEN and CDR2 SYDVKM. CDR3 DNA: TGTGCCAGCAGTTTAGGGGTCAGGGCCAATCAGCCCCAGCATTTT. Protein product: CASSLGVRANQPQHF.

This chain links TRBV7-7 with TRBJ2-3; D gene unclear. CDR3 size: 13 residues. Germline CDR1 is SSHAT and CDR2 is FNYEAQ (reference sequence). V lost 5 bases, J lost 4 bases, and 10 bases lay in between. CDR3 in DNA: TGTGCCAGCAGCGAGAGGCCCGCAGATACGCAGTATTTT. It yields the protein CASSERPADTQYF.

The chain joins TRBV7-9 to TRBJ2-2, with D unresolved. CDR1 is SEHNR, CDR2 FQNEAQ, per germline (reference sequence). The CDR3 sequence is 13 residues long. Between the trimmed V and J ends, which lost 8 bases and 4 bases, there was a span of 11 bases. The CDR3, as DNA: TGTGCCAGCCCCTCGAGACCCACCGGGGAGCTGTTTTTT. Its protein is CASPSRPTGELFF.

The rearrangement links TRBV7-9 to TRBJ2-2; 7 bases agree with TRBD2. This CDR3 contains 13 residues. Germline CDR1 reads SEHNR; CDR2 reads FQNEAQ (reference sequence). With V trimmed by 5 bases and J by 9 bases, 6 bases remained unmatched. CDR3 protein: CASSRLAIRELFF. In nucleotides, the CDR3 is TGTGCCAGCAGCCGACTAGCTATCAGGGAGCTGTTTTTT.

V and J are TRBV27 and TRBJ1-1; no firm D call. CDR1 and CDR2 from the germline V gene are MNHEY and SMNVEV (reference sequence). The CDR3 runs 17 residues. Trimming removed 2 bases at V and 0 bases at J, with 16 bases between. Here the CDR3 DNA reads TGTGCCAGCAGTTTAGGTCCCAGAATCCCTTTGAACACTGAAGCTTTCTTT. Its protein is CASSLGPRIPLNTEAFF.

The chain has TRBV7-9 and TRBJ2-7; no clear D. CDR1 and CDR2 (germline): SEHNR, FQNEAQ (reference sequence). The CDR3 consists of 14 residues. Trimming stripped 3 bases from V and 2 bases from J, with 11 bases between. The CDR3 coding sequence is TGTGCCAGCAGCTTTGATGTCACAGCCTACGAGCAGTACTTC. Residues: CASSFDVTAYEQYF.